A selection of T cell receptor beta chains follows, all from one sample in a study of T cells in Graves' hyperthyroidism and ophthalmopathy. TCRdb analysed the multiplex PCR reads with MiXCR anew, one entry per CDR3 protein. The data show approximately 330,000 distinct CDR3 sequences, about 20% seen once. The sequencing sample was made of blood. These receptors were collected from a woman aged 50 to 60 with Graves' hyperthyroidism. Each CDR3 is given with its conserved first and last residue. D genes are given only for firm matches. The size entry is marked missing in some rows and otherwise reads once, few, many or a size class.

>TRBJ1-1|TRBD1|TRBV6-5|19|few
CASSYSFRGQGTGNTEAFF
TGTGCCAGCAGTTACTCGTTCCGAGGACAGGGGACCGGGAACACTGAAGCTTTCTTT
>TRBJ1-6|TRBD1|TRBV3-1|14|many
CASSQGQGNSPLHF
TGTGCCAGCAGCCAAGGACAGGGTAATTCACCCCTCCACTTT
>TRBJ1-5|-|TRBV18|12|many
CASSPPGQPQHF
TGTGCCAGCTCACCACCGGGTCAGCCCCAGCATTTT
>TRBJ2-3|TRBD2|TRBV7-6|14|many
CASSLAGLGDTQYF
TGTGCCAGCAGCTTAGCGGGACTAGGGGATACGCAGTATTTT
>TRBJ1-2|TRBD1|TRBV2|16|many
CARGSPGTGGIYGYTF
TGTGCCAGGGGGAGCCCCGGGACAGGGGGCATCTATGGCTACACCTTC
>TRBJ1-1|-|TRBV3-1|17|-
CASSQAFGRVGGTEAFF
TGTGCCAGCAGCCAAGCCTTTGGCAGGGTCGGGGGCACTGAAGCTTTCTTT
>TRBJ2-2|-|TRBV11-2|13|-
CASSILPVGELFF
TGTGCCAGCAGCATTTTACCGGTCGGGGAGCTGTTTTTT
>TRBJ1-2|TRBD1|TRBV20-1|13|-
CSATTGTGDGYTF
TGCAGTGCGACGACCGGGACAGGAGACGGCTACACCTTC
>TRBJ2-7|TRBD2|TRBV20-1|15|many
CSAETSGSPSYEQYF
TGCAGTGCTGAAACAAGCGGGAGCCCCTCCTACGAGCAGTACTTC
>TRBJ2-3|-|TRBV28|16|many
CASSFSWQSSTDTQYF
TGTGCCAGCAGTTTTTCTTGGCAGTCCTCCACAGATACGCAGTATTTT
>TRBJ1-1|-|TRBV6-1|13|many
CASSEAPGTEAFF
TGTGCCAGCAGTGAAGCGCCTGGGACTGAAGCTTTCTTT
>TRBJ1-4|-|TRBV6-1|16|-
CASSPRGRATNEKLFF
TGTGCCAGCAGTCCCAGGGGACGTGCAACTAATGAAAAACTGTTTTTT
>TRBJ2-5|-|TRBV11-2|13|many
CASSTGGRETQYF
TGTGCCAGCAGCACCGGGGGGCGGGAGACCCAGTACTTC
>TRBJ2-1|TRBD1|TRBV6-1|15|few
CASSKRTGTSGEQFF
TGTGCCAGCAGTAAACGGACAGGGACATCAGGTGAGCAGTTCTTC
>TRBJ1-5|TRBD1|TRBV12-3/TRBV12-4|15|many
CASSSDRAINQPQHF
TGTGCCAGCAGTTCGGACAGGGCCATCAATCAGCCCCAGCATTTT
>TRBJ1-4|TRBD1|TRBV7-9|15|-
CASSPGQGRNEKLFF
TGTGCCAGCAGTCCGGGACAGGGGAGAAATGAAAAACTGTTTTTT
>TRBJ2-3|TRBD2|TRBV10-1|15|few
CASSDPSGDTDTQYF
TGCGCCAGCAGTGACCCTAGCGGGGACACAGATACGCAGTATTTT
>TRBJ2-5|-|TRBV28|15|-
CASSSPSILQETQYF
TGTGCCAGCAGTTCCCCGAGTATCTTACAAGAGACCCAGTACTTC
>TRBJ2-2|-|TRBV19|14|few
CASSIQGYTGELFF
TGTGCCAGTAGTATTCAGGGGTACACCGGGGAGCTGTTTTTT
>TRBJ1-5|TRBD1|TRBV28|18|few
CASRRPSLRGRFNQPQHF
TGTGCCAGCAGGAGGCCCTCCTTGAGGGGGCGGTTCAATCAGCCCCAGCATTTT
>TRBJ2-1|-|TRBV18|12|many
CASSPQGGEQFF
TGTGCCAGCTCACCACAGGGTGGTGAGCAGTTCTTC
>TRBJ2-3|-|TRBV9|15|-
CASSAGVRGTDTQYF
TGTGCCAGCAGCGCCGGGGTGAGAGGCACAGATACGCAGTATTTT
>TRBJ1-4|-|TRBV11-2|13|few
CASSLERGEKLFF
TGTGCCAGCAGCTTGGAAAGAGGGGAAAAACTGTTTTTT
>TRBJ2-7|TRBD2|TRBV5-1|15|-
CASSVTSGRSNEQYF
TGTGCCAGCAGCGTTACCAGCGGGAGGAGCAACGAGCAGTACTTC
>TRBJ2-2|-|TRBV2|15|many
CASKEGHTNTGELFF
TGTGCCAGCAAAGAGGGACACACGAACACCGGGGAGCTGTTTTTT
>TRBJ2-2|TRBD1|TRBV11-3|15|many
CASSFETGVSGELFF
TGTGCCAGCAGCTTCGAGACAGGGGTCTCCGGGGAGCTGTTTTTT
>TRBJ1-1|-|TRBV11-2|13|few
CASSLDPGAEAFF
TGTGCCAGCAGCTTAGATCCGGGGGCTGAAGCTTTCTTT
>TRBJ1-4|-|TRBV19|14|-
CASQDQRNDEKLFF
TGTGCCTCTCAAGATCAAAGGAATGATGAAAAACTGTTTTTT
>TRBJ1-2|-|TRBV12-3/TRBV12-4|12|-
CASRTHGSGYTF
TGTGCCAGCAGGACACATGGGAGCGGCTACACCTTC
>TRBJ1-2|-|TRBV30|14|-
CAWNQGLRSYGYTF
TGTGCCTGGAATCAGGGACTCAGGTCCTATGGCTACACCTTC
>TRBJ1-6|-|TRBV3-1|17|many
CASSQDGTYGDNSPLHF
TGTGCCAGCAGCCAGGACGGGACTTACGGTGATAATTCACCCCTCCACTTT
>TRBJ2-3|-|TRBV20-1|11|many
CSAVGADTQYF
TGCAGTGCTGTCGGAGCAGATACGCAGTATTTT
>TRBJ1-2|TRBD1|TRBV5-1|14|once
CASSLGGQTYGYTF
TGCGCCAGCAGCTTGGGGGGACAGACCTATGGCTACACCTTC
>TRBJ2-3|TRBD2|TRBV12-5|15|-
CASGSGLAGQDTQYF
TGTGCTAGTGGTTCCGGACTAGCGGGGCAAGATACGCAGTATTTT
>TRBJ1-2|TRBD1|TRBV5-6|13|few
CASSLAQGAGYTF
TGTGCCAGCAGCTTGGCCCAGGGGGCTGGCTACACCTTC
>TRBJ2-2|TRBD2|TRBV6-1|17|-
CASSKGLAGVGTGELFF
TGTGCCAGCAGTAAGGGACTAGCGGGAGTGGGGACCGGGGAGCTGTTTTTT
>TRBJ2-3|-|TRBV5-1|15|many
CASSLDRSSTDTQYF
TGCGCCAGCAGCTTGGACAGGTCTAGCACAGATACGCAGTATTTT
>TRBJ1-2|-|TRBV10-2|15|few
CASSESFWGNYGYTF
TGCGCCAGCAGTGAGTCCTTTTGGGGGAACTATGGCTACACCTTC
>TRBJ1-5|-|TRBV28|15|many
CASSTPGQYNQPQHF
TGTGCCAGCAGCACTCCAGGACAGTACAATCAGCCCCAGCATTTT
>TRBJ1-5|-|TRBV30|14|many
CAWTPGGDNQPQHF
TGTGCCTGGACCCCTGGCGGGGACAATCAGCCCCAGCATTTT
>TRBJ1-6|-|TRBV3-1|16|-
CASSQEWTRANSPLHF
TGTGCCAGCAGCCAAGAGTGGACGAGGGCTAATTCACCCCTCCACTTT
>TRBJ2-5|TRBD1|TRBV9|16|-
CASSGPGQGVQETQYF
TGTGCCAGCAGCGGACCGGGACAGGGGGTCCAAGAGACCCAGTACTTC
>TRBJ2-3|TRBD2|TRBV20-1|16|few
CSARTSGRAGADTQYF
TGCAGTGCTAGAACTAGCGGGAGGGCCGGGGCAGATACGCAGTATTTT
>TRBJ2-7|-|TRBV5-1|14|-
CASSEAGSSYEQYF
TGCGCCAGCTCGGAAGCGGGCAGCTCCTACGAGCAGTACTTC
>TRBJ1-1|-|TRBV3-1|15|many
CASSQTPDRNTEAFF
TGTGCCAGCAGCCAAACCCCTGACAGGAACACTGAAGCTTTCTTT
>TRBJ2-3|TRBD2|TRBV5-1|15|few
CASSLNSGRGDTQYF
TGCGCCAGCAGCTTGAATAGCGGGAGGGGAGATACGCAGTATTTT
>TRBJ1-1|-|TRBV29-1|11|once
CSVGAKAEAFF
TGCAGCGTTGGGGCAAAGGCTGAAGCTTTCTTT
>TRBJ1-2|-|TRBV28|13|many
CASFGNRNYGYTF
TGTGCCAGTTTCGGAAACAGGAACTATGGCTACACCTTC
>TRBJ2-3|TRBD1|TRBV14|13|-
CASSRTQGLSQYF
TGTGCCAGCAGCAGGACACAGGGGTTGTCGCAGTATTTT
>TRBJ2-5|TRBD2|TRBV5-1|15|many
CASSVGLAGGETQYF
TGCGCCAGCAGCGTAGGACTAGCCGGCGGAGAGACCCAGTACTTC